A single sample gave rise to the 10 T cell receptor beta chains below, sequenced in a study of cytomegalovirus exposure and HLA in healthy donors. Primers: 60 Vbeta forward and 13 Jbeta reverse. Repertoires were generated with immunoSEQ multiplex PCR, while TCRdb's copy carries only in-frame clones and drops some. The repertoire includes around 110,000 clones, roughly 80% of them detected once, and approximately 2.2% sits in the top ten. Sequencing was done on a sample of PBMCs. The receptors derive from a man younger than 40 in good health and CMV-seronegative.

This chain connects TRBV6-1 to TRBJ1-2; 7 positions agree with TRBD1. Germline-derived CDR1 and CDR2 are MNHNS and SASEGT. Germline trimming cut 5 bases from V and 5 bases from J; bases unmatched to any gene: 5. The CDR3 consists of 13 residues. The CDR3 sequence is CASSFDREYGYTF. In DNA, the CDR3 is TGTGCCAGCAGTTTTGACAGGGAATATGGCTACACCTTC.

V is TRBV30 and J is TRBJ1-6; TRBD1 might be the D (6 bases). The CDR3 has 12 amino acids. Germline V lookup: CDR1 GTSNPN, CDR2 SVGIG (reference sequence). With 2 bases removed from V and 11 bases from J, the gap between germline ends came to 10 bases. The CDR3 nucleotides read TGTGCCTGGAGTCCACAGGGTCCACCCCTCCACTTT. Amino acids: CAWSPQGPPLHF.

This clone has more than one count but fewer than ten. V gene TRBV5-1 combines with J gene TRBJ2-6; D gene ambiguous. This CDR3 is 14 amino acids long. Germline CDR1 reads SGHRS; CDR2 reads YFSETQ. Trimming stripped 4 bases from V and 12 bases from J, with 17 bases between. This CDR3 reads CASSPLGQPGVLTF. The DNA for the CDR3 is TGCGCCAGCAGCCCTCTGGGTCAACCAGGCGTCCTGACTTTC.

The V gene is TRBV4-1, the J gene TRBJ2-1, with 9 positions matching TRBD1. CDR1 MGHRA and CDR2 YSYEKL come from the germline V gene. CDR3 length equals 18 residues. V dropped 4 bases and J dropped 4; count of bases not matched to a gene: 14. CDR3 bases: TGCGCCAGCAGCCCGGGGACTCGGACAGGGGCAAGTTACAATGAGCAGTTCTTC. Residues: CASSPGTRTGASYNEQFF.

This clone was counted between two and nine times. The V and J genes are TRBV30 and TRBJ1-5; D possibly corresponds to TRBD1 (5 bases). CDR3 length equals 13 residues. The V and J ends lost 1 base and 5 bases respectively, with 9 bases between them. Germline V gene sequence: CDR1 GTSNPN, CDR2 SVGIG (reference sequence). CDR3 in amino acids: CAWSGGRDQPQHF. Written as DNA, the CDR3 is TGTGCCTGGAGTGGGGGGAGGGATCAGCCCCAGCATTTT.

The chain links TRBV6-1 to TRBJ2-1; no definite D call. CDR3 size: 11 residues. V was trimmed by 7 bases and J by 3 bases, leaving 4 bases between them. CDR1 and CDR2 from the germline V gene are MNHNS and SASEGT. CDR3 bases: TGTGCCAGCATCCTCTACAATGAGCAGTTCTTC. Residues: CASILYNEQFF.

CDR3 amino acids: CASSRLAGEGNEQFF. The CDR3 region has the DNA TGTGCCAGCAGTCGCCTAGCGGGGGAGGGAAATGAGCAGTTCTTC. This chain uses TRBV6-4 with TRBJ2-1, with 10 bases lining up with TRBD2. CDR1 and CDR2 (germline): MRHNA, SNTAGT. The V gene end was trimmed by 5 bases and the J gene end by 7 bases; junction bases not matched to a gene: 8. This CDR3 has 15 residues.

The gene calls are TRBV28 and TRBJ1-5; D not resolved. Trimming stripped 6 bases from V and 2 bases from J, with 14 bases between. This CDR3 is 15 amino acids long. Germline CDR1 reads MDHEN; CDR2 reads SYDVKM. The CDR3 DNA is TGTGCCAGCAGCCGACGGTTGGGAGGCAATCAGCCCCAGCATTTT. Its translation: CASSRRLGGNQPQHF.

The chain is built from TRBV4-1 and TRBJ2-3, with TRBD2 identical over 12 bases. CDR1 is MGHRA, CDR2 YSYEKL, per germline. V gave up 4 bases and J gave up 4 bases; unmatched junction bases: 6. This CDR3 contains 16 residues. The CDR3 coding sequence is TGCGCCAGCAGCCGCCCTAGCGGGGGGGCCGCAGATACGCAGTATTTT. Its protein product is CASSRPSGGAADTQYF.

The chain joins TRBV21-1 to TRBJ2-1; the D call in the table, TRBD2, was not verified against the DNA. TRBV21-1 is labeled a pseudogene. CDR3 size: 16 residues. CDR3 amino acids: CASSPPGLAGAHEQFF. CDR3 bases: TGTGCCAGCAGCCCTCCGGGACTAGCGGGAGCCCATGAGCAGTTCTTC.